This TCR beta chain was observed in a study of blood T cell repertoires in COVID-19. This CDR3 region has 14 residues. The V segment lost 0 bases and the J segment 3 bases; nucleotides outside the gene matches: 0. Per the germline V gene, CDR1 is WNHNN and CDR2 is SYGVQD (reference sequence). The protocol was immunoSEQ multiplex PCR, while the TCRdb copy is restricted to in-frame clones and leaves out a portion. The data show around 63,000 clones, more than 70% seen once. This sequence was found in a man aged 55 to 70 with acute or convalescent COVID-19. What was sequenced was peripheral blood. The chain joins TRBV10-1 to TRBJ1-2; 8 bases match TRBD1. CDR3 DNA: TGCGCCAGCAGTGAGTCGGGACAGGACTATGGCTACACCTTC. Its translation: CASSESGQDYGYTF.